This T cell receptor beta chain is drawn from a study of blood T cell repertoires in COVID-19. For the study at large: The study drew acute and convalescent COVID-19 samples from the United States, Italy and Spain. Nucleic acid was either cDNA or gDNA, and it came from T cells, B-cell-depleted T cells, or PBMCs.

CDR3 length equals 17 residues. Original data processing: From reference gene primer amplification, estimates of nucleated cell counts were derived. TCRdb's table, derived via immunoSEQ multiplex PCR, lists solely in-frame clones and lacks some. V and J calls and clone size follow that table, whereas D and trimming were derived from the DNA. The table has approximately 94,000 clones, around four fifths seen once. The material sequenced was peripheral blood. The V call is TRBV12-2, the J call TRBJ2-6; the table's D call, TRBD1, was not checked against the DNA. TRBV12-2 is a pseudogene segment. The sequence derives from a woman aged 70-85 years with acute or convalescent COVID-19. Here the CDR3 DNA reads TGTGCAAGTCGCTCGACAGCCACCACTCCTGGGGCCAACGTCCTGACTTTC. This sequence encodes CASRSTATTPGANVLTF.